These 9 T cell receptor beta chains originate from one sample sequenced in a study of PD-1 blockade in classical Hodgkin lymphoma (dated by TCRdb to 2018 to 2020). Taken with the paper, the label for time point translates to: cycle 4 day 1 (C4D1), after more than five weeks of nivolumab. Relapse after autologous stem cell transplantation had occurred in all trial patients, and cohorts A, B and C were distinguished by prior brentuximab vedotin exposure. Receptor amplification or capture employed the immunoSEQ multiplex PCR assay. TCRdb's version of the immuneACCESS table is confined to in-frame rearrangements and falls short of the full clone set. An unresolved V gene accounts for under half of the shortfall where checked; the remainder is of unknown origin. This sample comprises approximately 14,000 clones, roughly 80% of them detected only once. The ten top clones hold 15% to 20% of the sample.

Sample: peripheral blood mononuclear cells (PBMCs), taken before the fourth cycle of nivolumab. These receptors all stem from a human donor with classical Hodgkin lymphoma.

The chain carries TRBV4-3 and TRBJ2-3; the match to TRBD2 covers 7 bases. Germline values: CDR1 LGHNA, CDR2 YSLEER. The V gene end was trimmed by 3 bases and the J gene end by 7 bases; junction bases not matched to a gene: 1. The CDR3 has 12 amino acids. In nucleotides, the CDR3 is TGCGCCAGCAGCCAGGGGGGGTATACGCAGTATTTT. This translates into CASSQGGYTQYF.

The V call is TRBV27, the J call TRBJ2-7; 9 bases align to TRBD2. The V gene's germline CDR1 is MNHEY and CDR2 SMNVEV (reference sequence). This CDR3 is 15 amino acids long. The ends lost 2 bases at V and 2 bases at J; junction bases unmatched: 4. CDR3 in DNA: TGTGCCAGCAGTTTAGGGGTAGCGGGGGCCTACGAGCAGTACTTC. It translates to CASSLGVAGAYEQYF.

This chain uses TRBV6-1 with TRBJ2-7, with unresolved D. The CDR3 has 13 residues. Germline V gene data show CDR1 as MNHNS and CDR2 as SASEGT. V lost 4 bases to trimming and J lost 0 bases, with 7 bases between them. The CDR3 nucleotides read TGTGCCAGCAGTGCAGGTTACTCCTACGAGCAGTACTTC. It translates to CASSAGYSYEQYF.

The chain uses TRBV11-2 and TRBJ2-7; 8 bases map to TRBD1. V trimming: 5 bases; J trimming: 3 bases; junction bases outside the gene matches: 6. Germline CDR1 reads SGHAT; CDR2 reads FQNNGV. This CDR3 spans 14 amino acids. CDR3 in amino acids: CASSLRDRFYEQYF. DNA of the CDR3: TGTGCCAGCAGCCTAAGGGACAGGTTCTACGAGCAGTACTTC. The whole variable domain, filled in from reference TRBV11-2 and TRBJ2-7, reads EAGVAQSPRYKIIEKRQSVAFWCNPISGHATLYWYQQILGQGPKLLIQFQNNGVVDDSQLPKDRFSAERLKGVDSTLKIQPAKLEDSAVYLCASSLRDRFYEQYFGPGTRLTVT.

This chain connects TRBV10-3 to TRBJ1-2; D gene ambiguous. The CDR3 length is 14 residues. From germline, CDR1 is ENHRY and CDR2 SYGVKD. Trimming removed 0 bases at V and 4 bases at J, with 9 bases between. The CDR3 nucleotides are TGTGCCATCAGTGAGTCGGACCCATCCTATGGCTACACCTTC. This encodes CAISESDPSYGYTF.

This CDR3 is CASSQASHRVGIRSYEQYF. CDR3 nucleotide sequence: TGCGCCAGCAGCCAAGCATCTCACAGGGTGGGGATCAGGTCCTACGAGCAGTACTTC. The chain links TRBV4-3 to TRBJ2-7; weak D call: TRBD1 (6 bases). V lost 1 base to trimming and J lost 1 base, with 23 bases between them. The CDR3 spans 19 residues. Germline V CDR1 and CDR2: LGHNA, YSLEER.

The chain combines TRBV19 with TRBJ1-5; D unresolved. Trimming removed 3 bases from V and 2 bases from J, with 14 bases in between. Per germline, CDR1 LNHDA and CDR2 SQIVND (reference sequence). The CDR3 contains 16 residues. The CDR3 nucleotides are TGTGCCAGTAGTATGACCCCGGAGCCGGGCAATCAGCCCCAGCATTTT. As protein: CASSMTPEPGNQPQHF. Full variable domain (missing parts from reference TRBV19 and TRBJ1-5): DGGITQSPKYLFRKEGQNVTLSCEQNLNHDAMYWYRQDPGQGLRLIYYSQIVNDFQKGDIAEGYSVSREKKESFPLTVTSAQKNPTAFYLCASSMTPEPGNQPQHFGDGTRLSIL.

This chain links TRBV15 with TRBJ2-4; TRBD2 agrees at 9 bases. J lost 6 bases, V lost 2 bases, and 11 bases had no gene match. The CDR3 extends over 17 amino acids. Germline assignment: CDR1 LNHNV and CDR2 YYDKDF (reference sequence). This CDR3 is CATSRSREGAGGNIQYF. DNA of the CDR3: TGTGCCACCAGCAGATCCCGGGAGGGAGCGGGGGGAAACATTCAGTACTTC. The whole variable domain, remainder taken from reference TRBV15 and TRBJ2-4, is DAMVIQNPRYQVTQFGKPVTLSCSQTLNHNVMYWYQQKSSQAPKLLFHYYDKDFNNEADTPDNFQSRRPNTSFCFLDIRSPGLGDTAMYLCATSRSREGAGGNIQYFGAGTRLSVL.

This chain connects TRBV7-9 to TRBJ2-1; D tentatively fits TRBD1 or TRBD2 (5 bases each). Germline V gene lookup returns CDR1 SEHNR and CDR2 FQNEAQ (reference sequence). V gave up 1 base and J gave up 4 bases, with 17 bases separating them. The CDR3 totals 17 residues. In nucleotides, the CDR3 is TGTGCCAGCAGCTTAGTTGGGGGACCTCACGGATACAATGAGCAGTTCTTC. It is translated as CASSLVGGPHGYNEQFF.